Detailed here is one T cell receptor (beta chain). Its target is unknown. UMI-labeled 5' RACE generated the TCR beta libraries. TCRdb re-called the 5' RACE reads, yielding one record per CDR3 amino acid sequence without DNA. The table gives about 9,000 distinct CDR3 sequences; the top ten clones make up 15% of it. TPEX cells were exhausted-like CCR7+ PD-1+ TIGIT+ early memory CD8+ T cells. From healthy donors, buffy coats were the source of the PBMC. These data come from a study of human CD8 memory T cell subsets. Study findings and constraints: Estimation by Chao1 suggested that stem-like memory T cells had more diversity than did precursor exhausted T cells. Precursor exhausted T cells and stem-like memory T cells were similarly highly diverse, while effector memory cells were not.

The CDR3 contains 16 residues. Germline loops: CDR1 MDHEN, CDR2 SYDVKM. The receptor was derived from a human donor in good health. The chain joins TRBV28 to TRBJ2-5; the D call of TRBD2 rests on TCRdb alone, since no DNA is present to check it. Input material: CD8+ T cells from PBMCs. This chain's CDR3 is CASSLVLAEGSETQYF.